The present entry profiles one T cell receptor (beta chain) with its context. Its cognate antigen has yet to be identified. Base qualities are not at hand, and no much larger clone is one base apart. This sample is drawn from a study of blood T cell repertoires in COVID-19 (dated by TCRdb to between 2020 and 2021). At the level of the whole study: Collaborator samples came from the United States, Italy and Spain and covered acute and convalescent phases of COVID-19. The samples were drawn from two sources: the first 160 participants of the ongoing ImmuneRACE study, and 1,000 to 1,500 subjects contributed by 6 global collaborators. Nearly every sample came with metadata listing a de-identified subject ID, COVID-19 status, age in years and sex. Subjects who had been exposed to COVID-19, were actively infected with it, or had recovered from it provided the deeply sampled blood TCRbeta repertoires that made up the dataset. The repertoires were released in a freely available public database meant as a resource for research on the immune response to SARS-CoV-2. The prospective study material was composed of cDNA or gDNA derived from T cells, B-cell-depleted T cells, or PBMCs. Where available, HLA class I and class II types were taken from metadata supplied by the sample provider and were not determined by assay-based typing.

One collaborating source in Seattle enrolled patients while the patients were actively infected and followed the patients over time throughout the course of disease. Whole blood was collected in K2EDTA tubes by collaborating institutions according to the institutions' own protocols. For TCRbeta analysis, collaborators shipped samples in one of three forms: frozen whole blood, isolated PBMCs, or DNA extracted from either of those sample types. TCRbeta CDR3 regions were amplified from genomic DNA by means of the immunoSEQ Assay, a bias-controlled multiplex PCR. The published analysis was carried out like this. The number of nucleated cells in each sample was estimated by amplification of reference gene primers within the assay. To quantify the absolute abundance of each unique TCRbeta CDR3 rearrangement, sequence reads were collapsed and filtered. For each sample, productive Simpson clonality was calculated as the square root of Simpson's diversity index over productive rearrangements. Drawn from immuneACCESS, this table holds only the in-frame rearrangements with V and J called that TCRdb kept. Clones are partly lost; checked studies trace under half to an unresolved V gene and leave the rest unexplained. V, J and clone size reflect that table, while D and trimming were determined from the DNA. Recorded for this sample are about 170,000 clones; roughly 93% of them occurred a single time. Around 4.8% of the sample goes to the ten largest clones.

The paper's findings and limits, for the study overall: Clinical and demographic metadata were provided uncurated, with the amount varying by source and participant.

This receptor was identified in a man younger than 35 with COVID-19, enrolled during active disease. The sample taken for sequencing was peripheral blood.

The sequenced DNA: TGTGCCAGCAGTCTAGGGGATAGGGGCAATCAGCCCCAGCATTTT. Translated, this gives CASSLGDRGNQPQHF. In this chain, TRBV28 is recombined with TRBJ1-5, with a tentative D gene TRBD1 over 5 matching bases. CDR1 and CDR2, per the germline V gene, are MDHEN and SYDVKM. The trim is 5 bases for V and 2 bases for J, with a gap of 13 bases between the germline ends. The CDR3 sequence holds 15 residues, the cysteine and phenylalanine included. The retained sequence is limited to the CDR3, 45 bases, with the frame set at the first base.